The source of this T cell receptor (beta chain) is a study of T-cell memory formation after mild COVID-19 (dated by TCRdb to the early 2020s). With respect to the entire study: Most TCR sequence clusters were specific to one of the two donors. In two donors, T-cell clones that expanded and contracted after mild COVID-19 were followed by sequencing TCRalpha and TCRbeta repertoires longitudinally. The cohort comprised two young, previously healthy adult volunteers, one female and one male. Overall results and qualifications from the work: Contracting CD4+ clones appeared mostly in the CM and EM memory subsets, whereas CD8+ clones were enriched in EMRA. The detection of some responding clones in pre-infection memory suggests that pre-existing cross-reactive memory T cells joined the SARS-CoV-2 response. Only a couple of mild cases were covered by the study, and larger cohorts that include severe cases with pre-infection samples were considered necessary. Clones that contracted from day 15 to 85 showed balanced CD4/CD8 phenotypes, whereas a second wave of clones that expanded from day 15 to 37 leaned towards CD4+. Whether the second-wave clones peaking on day 37 were SARS-CoV-2 specific was not confirmed.

Ficoll-Paque density gradient centrifugation was the method used to isolate PBMCs. The sequencer listed for this sample is Illumina NovaSeq 6000. cDNA libraries for TCRalpha and TCRbeta were prepared by 5'RACE using constant-segment primers, with sample barcodes and unique molecular identifiers added. RNA was extracted from every sample with Trizol reagent. The libraries were amplified in two PCR steps, and the second step added a second sample barcode and Illumina TruSeq adapters. Sequencing of the libraries was done on an Illumina NovaSeq, producing 2 x 150 bp paired-end reads. On the authors' methods: With migec v1.2.7, reads were demultiplexed and then collapsed into UMI-guided consensus sequences. Using mixcr v2.1.11, UMI consensuses were aligned to TRA and TRB V and J templates and then assembled into clonotypes. Expanded or contracted clonotypes were those called significant by both edgeR and NoisET, with noise models trained on biological replicates. For edgeR calls, a false discovery rate-adjusted p below 0.01 and a log2 fold-change threshold of 1 were applied. As an exploratory analysis of dynamics, max-normalized trajectories of the 1000 most abundant clonotypes were examined by PCA with hierarchical clustering. Separately sequenced CD4+ and CD8+ repertoires were used to assign a CD4 or CD8 phenotype to each responding clone. TCRdb reworked the public reads: Q25 trimming with fastp, MiXCR clone assembly, productive beta chains retained. Rows merge per CDR3 protein into single entries with the most common DNA and genes. V and J calls and clone size were set by TCRdb, not the authors. For this sample there are more than 350,000 distinct CDR3 sequences; around a fifth appear just once. The ten most abundant clones make up about 12% of the sample.

This clonotype turned up a few times. Its cognate antigen has yet to be identified. No base qualities exist here, and no much larger clone lies one base off it. According to the germline V gene, CDR1 reads SGHRS and CDR2 reads YFSETQ. Cut back by 4 bases and 4 bases, the V and J ends lie 6 bases apart. Including cysteine and phenylalanine, the CDR3 has 11 amino acids. This entry keeps only the CDR3 DNA: 33 bases, framed from base 1. The material sequenced was PBMCs or a T cell subset sorted from them (not recorded which). The sequence links TRBV5-1 to TRBJ2-7; the D gene cannot be resolved reliably. The sequence was obtained from an adult woman who had mild COVID-19 (a few samples of this study predate the infection). The sample titles of this study are shuffled in the database, so cell type and time point are left out; the donor was told from shared clones. This receptor carries the CDR3 CASSGLYEQYF. The DNA sequence is given as TGCGCCAGCAGCGGATTGTACGAGCAGTACTTC.